Sequencing of this T cell receptor (beta chain) was carried out in a study of OX40 agonist ivuxolimab in advanced cancers. In the study overall: Three partial responders included one hepatocellular carcinoma patient and two cutaneous melanoma patients. Findings and caveats of the study: The antigens recognized by the expanded peripheral T cells, that is their antigen specificity, were not determined. Relative to CD4+ cells, CD8+ T cells on average had more expanded clones.

About this clone: What it binds is not known.

Here immunoSEQ multiplex PCR was the method, and the copy in TCRdb shows in-frame clones only, minus some. This sample has 50,000 to 60,000 clones, with approximately 87% found just once. Patients were ineligible given autoimmune disease history or systemic immunosuppression. Germline loops: CDR1 LNHDA, CDR2 SQIVND (reference sequence). The V gene end was trimmed by 6 bases and the J gene end by 7 bases; junction bases not matched to a gene: 7. The CDR3 consists of 14 residues. V is TRBV19 and J is TRBJ2-2, with 8 bases identical to TRBD1. The starting material was CD4+ or CD8+ T cells sorted from blood, obtained in a trial of the OX40 agonist ivuxolimab. The sequence came from an adult with an advanced solid tumor such as melanoma, head and neck, liver or kidney cancer. The CDR3 DNA follows: TGTGCCAGTAGCAATCAGGGGGCGATCGGGGAGCTGTTTTTT. It yields the protein CASSNQGAIGELFF.